These 8 T cell receptor beta chains were all obtained from the same sample, sequenced in a study of blood T cell repertoires in COVID-19. Only in-frame clones appear in the TCRdb table, and some are missing; sequencing was by immunoSEQ multiplex PCR. The sample has about 22,000 clones, roughly 88% seen once; the top ten hold less than 3.5%. Sequences were obtained from peripheral blood. The origin of the receptors is a man in his sixties or seventies with acute or convalescent COVID-19.

CDR3 sequence (DNA): TGTGCCAGCAGTTACTCCACCAGGGGGCTCGGCGGGGAGCTGTTTTTT. Translation: CASSYSTRGLGGELFF. The chain has TRBV6-5 and TRBJ2-2; TRBD1 matches at 8 bases. The CDR3 length is 16 residues. CDR1 and CDR2 from the germline V gene are MNHEY and SVGAGI. With 0 bases clipped from V and 7 bases from J, the junction kept 7 bases outside the gene matches.

This clone was seen once. The genes are TRBV28 and TRBJ2-7; 12 bases map to TRBD2. The trim removed 5 bases at V and 4 bases at J, leaving 9 bases unmatched. The CDR3 runs to 16 residues. CDR1 and CDR2 from the germline V gene are MDHEN and SYDVKM. The CDR3 nucleotides are TGTGCCAGCAGTACCCGACTAGCGGGGGAGTTTTACGAGCAGTACTTC. Encoded protein: CASSTRLAGEFYEQYF. Full variable domain (rest looked up from reference TRBV28 and TRBJ2-7): DVKVTQSSRYLVKRTGEKVFLECVQDMDHENMFWYRQDPGLGLRLIYFSYDVKMKEKGDIPEGYSVSREKKERFSLILESASTNQTSMYLCASSTRLAGEFYEQYFGPGTRLTVT.

This chain's CDR3 is CASSAQGNTEAFF. CDR3 nucleotide sequence: TGTGCCAGCAGTGCACAGGGGAACACTGAAGCTTTCTTT. V gene TRBV25-1 combines with J gene TRBJ1-1; a possible D gene is TRBD1 (6 bases). Germline CDR1 is MGHDK and CDR2 is SYGVNS. V gave up 4 bases and J gave up 1 base, with 7 bases separating them. This CDR3 contains 13 residues.

The chain has TRBV30 and TRBJ1-3; D uncertain. Germline CDR1 is GTSNPN and CDR2 is SVGIG (reference sequence). V lost 4 bases and J lost 0, with 4 bases in between. CDR3 length: 12 amino acids. CDR3 DNA: TGTGCCTGGACATCCTCTGGAAACACCATATATTTT. It is translated as CAWTSSGNTIYF.

This chain joins TRBV9 and TRBJ2-1; tentatively, D is TRBD2 (6 bases). Trimming stripped 1 base from V and 6 bases from J, with 17 bases between. The CDR3 covers 16 residues. The V gene's germline CDR1 is SGDLS and CDR2 YYNGEE. The CDR3 protein is CASSVFGSGRVNEQFF. CDR3 sequence (DNA): TGTGCCAGCAGCGTATTCGGTAGCGGTAGGGTCAATGAGCAGTTCTTC.

This chain links TRBV27 with TRBJ1-5, with D unclear. The CDR3 has 13 residues. V shed 9 bases and J shed 0 bases, with 9 bases lying between them. CDR1 and CDR2 from the germline V gene are MNHEY and SMNVEV (reference sequence). The CDR3 loop reads CASRHDSNQPQHF. Written as DNA, the CDR3 is TGTGCCAGTCGACATGATAGCAATCAGCCCCAGCATTTT.

The gene calls are TRBV10-3 and TRBJ1-2; D might be TRBD1 (5 bases). The germline V gene encodes CDR1 ENHRY and CDR2 SYGVKD. There are 16 residues in the CDR3. V was pared by 5 bases and J by 5 bases, with 21 bases between. The CDR3 DNA follows: TGTGCCATCAGTCCACAGCAGGCAGGGCGCCTATATGGCTACACCTTC. Protein: CAISPQQAGRLYGYTF.

V gene TRBV10-3 combines with J gene TRBJ2-5; 9 positions match TRBD1. Trimming at V came to 6 bases and at J to 2 bases, leaving 4 bases not matched to a gene. The CDR3 has 14 residues. From germline, CDR1 is ENHRY and CDR2 SYGVKD. CDR3 bases: TGTGCCATCAGCAGGACAGGGGCACAAGAGACCCAGTACTTC. Translating gives CAISRTGAQETQYF.